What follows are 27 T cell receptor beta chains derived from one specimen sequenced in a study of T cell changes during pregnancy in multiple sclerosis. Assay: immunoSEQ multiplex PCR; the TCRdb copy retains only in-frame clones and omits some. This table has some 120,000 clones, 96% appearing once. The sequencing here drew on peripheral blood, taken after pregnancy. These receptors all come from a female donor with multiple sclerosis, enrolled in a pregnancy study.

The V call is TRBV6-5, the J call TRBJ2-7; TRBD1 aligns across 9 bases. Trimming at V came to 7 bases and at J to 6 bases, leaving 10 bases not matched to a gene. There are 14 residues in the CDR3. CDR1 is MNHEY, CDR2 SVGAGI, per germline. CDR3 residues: CASNTGTGSAEQYF. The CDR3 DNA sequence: TGTGCCAGCAATACCGGGACAGGGTCGGCCGAGCAGTACTTC.

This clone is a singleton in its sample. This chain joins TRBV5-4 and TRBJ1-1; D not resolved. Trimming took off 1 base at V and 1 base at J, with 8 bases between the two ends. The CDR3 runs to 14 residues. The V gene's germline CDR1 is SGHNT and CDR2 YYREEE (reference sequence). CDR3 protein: CASSLSQANTEAFF. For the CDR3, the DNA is TGTGCCAGCAGCTTGTCTCAGGCGAACACTGAAGCTTTCTTT.

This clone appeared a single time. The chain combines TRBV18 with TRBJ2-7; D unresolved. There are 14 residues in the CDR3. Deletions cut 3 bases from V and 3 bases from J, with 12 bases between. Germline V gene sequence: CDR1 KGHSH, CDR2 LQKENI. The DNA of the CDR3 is TGTGCCAGCTCACCCATTGCTAAGAGCTACGAGCAGTACTTC. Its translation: CASSPIAKSYEQYF.

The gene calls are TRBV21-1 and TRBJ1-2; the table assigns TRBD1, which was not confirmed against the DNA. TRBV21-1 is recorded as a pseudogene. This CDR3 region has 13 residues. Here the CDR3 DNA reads TGTGCCAGCAGCTCCCACAGGGGGCTTGGCTACACCTTC. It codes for CASSSHRGLGYTF.

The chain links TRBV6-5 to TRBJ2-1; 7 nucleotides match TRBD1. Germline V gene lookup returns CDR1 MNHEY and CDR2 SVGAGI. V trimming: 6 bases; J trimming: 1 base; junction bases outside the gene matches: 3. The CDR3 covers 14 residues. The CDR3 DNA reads TGTGCCAGCAGGTGGGACAGTTCCTACAATGAGCAGTTCTTC. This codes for CASRWDSSYNEQFF.

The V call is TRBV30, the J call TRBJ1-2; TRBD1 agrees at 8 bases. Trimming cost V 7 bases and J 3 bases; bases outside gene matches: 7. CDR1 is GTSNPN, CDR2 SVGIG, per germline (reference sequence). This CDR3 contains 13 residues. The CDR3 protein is CAYQGAQDYGYTF. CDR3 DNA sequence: TGTGCCTACCAGGGGGCGCAAGACTATGGCTACACCTTC.

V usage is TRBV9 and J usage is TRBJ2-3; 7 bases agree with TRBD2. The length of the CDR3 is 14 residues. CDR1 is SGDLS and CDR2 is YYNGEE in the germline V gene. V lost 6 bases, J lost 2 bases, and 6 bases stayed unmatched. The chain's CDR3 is CASKRDYNTDTQYF. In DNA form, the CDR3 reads TGTGCCAGCAAGAGGGACTACAACACAGATACGCAGTATTTT.

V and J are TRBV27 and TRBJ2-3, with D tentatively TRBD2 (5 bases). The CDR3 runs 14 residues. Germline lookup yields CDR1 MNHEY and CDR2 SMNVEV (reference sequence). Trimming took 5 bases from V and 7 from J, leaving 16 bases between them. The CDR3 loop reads CASSTRTVLNTQYF. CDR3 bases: TGTGCCAGCAGTACTCGGACTGTCCTCAATACGCAGTATTTT.

The CDR3: CASRDSNQPQHF. Written as DNA, the CDR3 is TGTGCCAGCCGGGACAGTAATCAGCCCCAGCATTTT. The chain uses TRBV28 and TRBJ1-5; 7 bases line up with TRBD1. This CDR3 contains 12 residues. CDR1 is MDHEN and CDR2 is SYDVKM in the germline V gene. The V gene end was trimmed by 8 bases and the J gene end by 4 bases; junction bases not matched to a gene: 2.

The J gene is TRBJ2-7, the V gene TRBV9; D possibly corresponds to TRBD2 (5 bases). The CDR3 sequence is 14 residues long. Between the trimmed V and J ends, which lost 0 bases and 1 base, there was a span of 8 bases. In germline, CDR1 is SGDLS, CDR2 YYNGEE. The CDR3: CASSVDEGSYEQYF. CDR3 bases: TGTGCCAGCAGCGTAGATGAGGGATCCTACGAGCAGTACTTC.

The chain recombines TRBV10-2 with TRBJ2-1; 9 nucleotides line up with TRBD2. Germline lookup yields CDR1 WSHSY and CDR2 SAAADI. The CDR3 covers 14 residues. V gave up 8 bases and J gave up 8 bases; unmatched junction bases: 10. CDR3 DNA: TGCGCCAGCTCGGACGGCGGGAGGGTTGATGAGCAGTTCTTC. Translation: CASSDGGRVDEQFF.

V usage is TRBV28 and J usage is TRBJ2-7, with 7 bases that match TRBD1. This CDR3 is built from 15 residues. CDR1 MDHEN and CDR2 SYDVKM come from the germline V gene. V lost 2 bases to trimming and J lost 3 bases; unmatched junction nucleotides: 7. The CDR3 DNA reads TGTGCCAGCAGTTTAATCCAGGGGGTGGTCTACGAGCAGTACTTC. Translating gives CASSLIQGVVYEQYF.

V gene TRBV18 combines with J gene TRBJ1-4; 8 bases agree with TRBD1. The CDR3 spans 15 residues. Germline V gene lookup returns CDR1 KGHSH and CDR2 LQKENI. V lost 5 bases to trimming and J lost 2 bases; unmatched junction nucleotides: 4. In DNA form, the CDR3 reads TGTGCCAGCTCATACAGGGACAGGACTAATGAAAAACTGTTTTTT. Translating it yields CASSYRDRTNEKLFF.

The CDR3 DNA is TGTGCCAGCAGTGAGACAGGGAGGAAACTGTTTTTT. Translating gives CASSETGRKLFF. This chain links TRBV6-1 with TRBJ1-4; TRBD1 aligns across 7 bases. V trimming: 3 bases; J trimming: 11 bases; junction bases outside the gene matches: 3. This CDR3 comprises 12 residues. CDR1 and CDR2 (germline): MNHNS, SASEGT.

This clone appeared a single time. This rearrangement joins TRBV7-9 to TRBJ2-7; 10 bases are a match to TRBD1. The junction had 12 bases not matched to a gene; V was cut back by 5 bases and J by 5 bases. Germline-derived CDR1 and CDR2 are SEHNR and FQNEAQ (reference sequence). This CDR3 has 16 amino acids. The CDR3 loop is CASSRPPDDRGHEQYF. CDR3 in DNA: TGTGCCAGCAGCCGACCGCCAGACGACAGGGGGCACGAGCAGTACTTC. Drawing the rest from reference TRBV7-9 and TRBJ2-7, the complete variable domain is DTGVSQNPRHKITKRGQNVTFRCDPISEHNRLYWYRQTLGQGPEFLTYFQNEAQLEKSRLLSDRFSAERPKGSFSTLEIQRTEQGDSAMYLCASSRPPDDRGHEQYFGPGTRLTVT.

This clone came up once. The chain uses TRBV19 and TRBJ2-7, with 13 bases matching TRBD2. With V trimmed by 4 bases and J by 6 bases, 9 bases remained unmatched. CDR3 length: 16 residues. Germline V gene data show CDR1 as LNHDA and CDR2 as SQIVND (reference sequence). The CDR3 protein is CASSTLTGTSGTEQYF. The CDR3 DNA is TGTGCCAGTAGTACTCTTACCGGGACTAGCGGGACCGAGCAGTACTTC.

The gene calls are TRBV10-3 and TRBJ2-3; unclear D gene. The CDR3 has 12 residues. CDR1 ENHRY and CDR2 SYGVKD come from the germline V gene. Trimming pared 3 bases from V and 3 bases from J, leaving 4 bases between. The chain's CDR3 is CAISDITDTQYF. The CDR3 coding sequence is TGTGCCATCAGTGATATAACAGATACGCAGTATTTT.

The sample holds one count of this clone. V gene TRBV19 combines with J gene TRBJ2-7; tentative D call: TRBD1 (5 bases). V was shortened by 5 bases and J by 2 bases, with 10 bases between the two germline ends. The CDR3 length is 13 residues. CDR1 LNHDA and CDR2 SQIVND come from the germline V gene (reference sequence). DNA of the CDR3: TGTGCCAGTAGTCCGACAGAGACCTACGAGCAGTACTTC. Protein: CASSPTETYEQYF.

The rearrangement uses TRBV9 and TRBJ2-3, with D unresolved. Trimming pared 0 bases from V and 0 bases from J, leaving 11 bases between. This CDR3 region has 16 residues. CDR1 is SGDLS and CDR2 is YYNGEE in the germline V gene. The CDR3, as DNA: TGTGCCAGCAGCGTAGGCGCGGAACTGAGCACAGATACGCAGTATTTT. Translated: CASSVGAELSTDTQYF.

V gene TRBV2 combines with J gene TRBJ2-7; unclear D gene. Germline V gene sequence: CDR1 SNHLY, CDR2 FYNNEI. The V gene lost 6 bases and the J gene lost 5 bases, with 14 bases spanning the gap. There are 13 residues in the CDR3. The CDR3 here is CASSPDSSDEQYF. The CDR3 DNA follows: TGTGCCAGCAGCCCTGATAGCTCAGACGAGCAGTACTTC. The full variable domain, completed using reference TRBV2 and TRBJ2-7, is EPEVTQTPSHQVTQMGQEVILRCVPISNHLYFYWYRQILGQKVEFLVSFYNNEISEKSEIFDDQFSVERPDGSNFTLKIRSTKLEDSAMYFCASSPDSSDEQYFGPGTRLTVT.

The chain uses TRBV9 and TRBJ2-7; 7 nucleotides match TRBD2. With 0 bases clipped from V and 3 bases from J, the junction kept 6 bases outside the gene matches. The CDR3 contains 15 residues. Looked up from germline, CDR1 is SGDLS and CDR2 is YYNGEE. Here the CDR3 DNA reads TGTGCCAGCAGCGTAGGGGTGGGCGGGAGCTACGAGCAGTACTTC. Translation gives CASSVGVGGSYEQYF.

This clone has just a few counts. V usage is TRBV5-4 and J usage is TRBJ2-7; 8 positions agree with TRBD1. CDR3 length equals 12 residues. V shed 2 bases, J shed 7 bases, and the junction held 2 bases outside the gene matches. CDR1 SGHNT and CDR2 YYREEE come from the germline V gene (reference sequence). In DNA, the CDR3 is TGTGCCAGCAGCTTTACAGGGGGAGAGCAGTACTTC. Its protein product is CASSFTGGEQYF.

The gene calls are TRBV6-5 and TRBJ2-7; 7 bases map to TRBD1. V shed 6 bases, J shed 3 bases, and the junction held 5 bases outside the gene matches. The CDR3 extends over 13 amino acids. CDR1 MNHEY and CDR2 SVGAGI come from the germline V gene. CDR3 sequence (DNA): TGTGCCAGCAGCCCAGACAGGGTCTACGAGCAGTACTTC. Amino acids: CASSPDRVYEQYF.

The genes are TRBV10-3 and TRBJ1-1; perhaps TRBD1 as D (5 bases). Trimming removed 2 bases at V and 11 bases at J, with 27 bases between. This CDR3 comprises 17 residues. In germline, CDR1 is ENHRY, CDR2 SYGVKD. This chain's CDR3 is CAISEPTFPDSNGGAFF. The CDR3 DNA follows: TGTGCCATCAGTGAGCCCACATTCCCGGACTCTAACGGGGGGGCTTTCTTT.

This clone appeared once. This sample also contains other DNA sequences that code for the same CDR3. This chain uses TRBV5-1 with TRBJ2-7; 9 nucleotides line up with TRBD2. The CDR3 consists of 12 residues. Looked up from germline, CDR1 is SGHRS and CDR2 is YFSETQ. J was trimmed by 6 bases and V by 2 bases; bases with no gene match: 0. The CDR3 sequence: CASSLAGGEQYF. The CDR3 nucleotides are TGCGCCAGCAGCTTAGCGGGAGGCGAGCAGTACTTC.

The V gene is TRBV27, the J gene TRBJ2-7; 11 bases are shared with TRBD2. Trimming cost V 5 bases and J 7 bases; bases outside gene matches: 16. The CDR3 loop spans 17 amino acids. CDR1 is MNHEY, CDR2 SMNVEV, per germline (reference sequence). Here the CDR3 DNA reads TGTGCCAGCAGTATGACTAGCGGGGCACTCCCTATGAGGGAGCAGTACTTC. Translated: CASSMTSGALPMREQYF.

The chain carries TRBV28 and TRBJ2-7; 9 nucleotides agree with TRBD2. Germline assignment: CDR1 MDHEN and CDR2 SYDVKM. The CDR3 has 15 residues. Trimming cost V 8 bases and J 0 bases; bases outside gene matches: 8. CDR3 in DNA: TGTGCCAGCTCCTTGATGCGGGAGGGCTCCTACGAGCAGTACTTC. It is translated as CASSLMREGSYEQYF. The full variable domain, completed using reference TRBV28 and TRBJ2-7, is DVKVTQSSRYLVKRTGEKVFLECVQDMDHENMFWYRQDPGLGLRLIYFSYDVKMKEKGDIPEGYSVSREKKERFSLILESASTNQTSMYLCASSLMREGSYEQYFGPGTRLTVT.